The count of the clone carrying this T cell receptor beta chain is one. This sample stems from a study of blood T cell repertoires in COVID-19. Measured with immunoSEQ multiplex PCR; TCRdb has only the in-frame clones, and not every one. The sample holds under 300,000 clones, 85% to 90% seen once. Germline-derived CDR1 and CDR2 are SNHLY and FYNNEI. Trimming pared 3 bases from V and 8 bases from J, leaving 5 bases between. The CDR3 contains 11 residues. This chain joins TRBV2 and TRBJ1-3; unclear D gene. The receptor comes from a woman between 18 and 30 years old who had recovered from COVID-19. The specimen sequenced was PBMCs or T cells enriched from blood (not recorded which). The CDR3 loop is CASSEFDTIYF. CDR3 coding DNA: TGTGCCAGCAGTGAGTTCGACACCATATATTTT.